Below are 18 T cell receptor beta chains sequenced from a single sample in a study of post-analysis software for immune sequencing data. Notes on the study in general: A handful of TRBV segments appeared more often in patients than in controls, and TRBV5-6, TRBV5-1 and TRBV20-1 were among these.

Which antigens these TCRs recognize remains unknown. Built from TCR beta cDNA, the libraries had unique molecular identifiers in them. TCRdb analysed the PCR reads with MiXCR anew, one entry per CDR3 protein. The table has approximately 360,000 distinct CDR3 sequences, 30% to 45% seen once. Sequencing was carried out using blood. Receptor source: a girl aged 10 to 17 with multiple sclerosis.

This clonotype was counted between two and nine times. The chain combines TRBV5-1 with TRBJ2-2; TRBD2 might be the D (6 bases). V was clipped by 0 bases and J by 0 bases, with 9 bases between them. The CDR3 runs 16 residues. Germline V lookup: CDR1 SGHRS, CDR2 YFSETQ. CDR3 residues: CASSLASGANTGELFF. The CDR3 DNA follows: TGCGCCAGCAGCTTGGCCTCGGGGGCGAACACCGGGGAGCTGTTTTTT. The full variable domain, completed using reference TRBV5-1 and TRBJ2-2, is KAGVTQTPRYLIKTRGQQVTLSCSPISGHRSVSWYQQTPGQGLQFLFEYFSETQRNKGNFPGRFSGRQFSNSRSEMNVSTLELGDSALYLCASSLASGANTGELFFGEGSRLTVL.

A word on this clonotype: This clone may be a read error of a much larger clone one base away. The gene calls are TRBV20-1 and TRBJ2-5, with D perhaps matching TRBD1 (6 bases). The end of the DNA aligns better with TRBJ2-7, so the J call may be wrong. The CDR3 covers 13 residues. Germline V lookup: CDR1 DFQATT, CDR2 SNEGSKA (reference sequence). The CDR3 region has the DNA TGCAGTGCCCGCCGGGACACATACTCCGAGCAGTACTTC. This sequence encodes CSARRDTYSEQYF.

Only a few counts were recorded for this clonotype. This chain connects TRBV12-3 or TRBV12-4 to TRBJ2-3; the D gene is possibly TRBD2 (5 bases). This CDR3 region has 19 residues. The V end was cut by 9 bases, the J end by 1 base, with 29 bases between. CDR3 region: CASLRSRTASPTGTDTQYF. The CDR3 DNA reads as TGTGCCAGTCTGAGGTCTAGGACGGCTAGCCCTACAGGCACAGATACGCAGTATTTT.

The CDR3 is CASSLFGACSTDTQYF. For the CDR3, the DNA is TGTGCCAGCAGTCTCTTCGGGGCCTGTAGCACAGATACGCAGTATTTT. The chain couples TRBV12-3 or TRBV12-4 to TRBJ2-3; possibly TRBD1 or TRBD2 for D (5 bases each). Trimming left V 5 bases short and J 0 bases short, with 15 bases between. The CDR3 extends over 16 amino acids.

As DNA, the CDR3 is TGTGCCAGCAGTTTAGGGACAGGCATTCAGTACTTC. Protein: CASSLGTGIQYF. The chain recombines TRBV12-3 or TRBV12-4 with TRBJ2-4, with 7 bases matching TRBD1. The CDR3 is 12 amino acids. V lost 1 base, J lost 9 bases, and 0 bases stayed unmatched.

This clonotype has just a few counts. As DNA, the CDR3 is TGTGCCAGCAGCCGAGGTCACGGTGGGGGCACTGAAGCTTTCTTT. This sequence encodes CASSRGHGGGTEAFF. The V call is TRBV11-3, the J call TRBJ1-1; tentatively, D is TRBD1 (5 bases). Trimming removed 5 bases at V and 4 bases at J, with 17 bases between. CDR1 and CDR2 from the germline V gene are SGHNT and YENEEA. The CDR3 is 15 amino acids.

V gene TRBV12-3 or TRBV12-4 combines with J gene TRBJ2-7; D might be TRBD2 (6 bases). The CDR3 spans 13 residues. V was clipped by 4 bases and J by 4 bases, with 11 bases between them. The CDR3: CASSYGSGYEQYF. CDR3 in DNA: TGTGCCAGCAGTTACGGCAGCGGGTACGAGCAGTACTTC.

This clonotype was seen only a few times. This chain uses TRBV28 with TRBJ1-1; unclear D gene. CDR1 and CDR2 (germline): MDHEN, SYDVKM. With 5 bases removed from V and 6 bases from J, the gap between germline ends came to 13 bases. This CDR3 has 13 residues. The CDR3 DNA reads TGTGCCAGCAGTCCGGGAGATGTTTCTGAAGCTTTCTTT. This encodes CASSPGDVSEAFF.

This clonotype was observed once. CDR3: CASSLGHSTGELFF. CDR3 nucleotides: TGTGCCAGCAGCTTGGGACACAGCACCGGGGAGCTGTTTTTT. The V gene is TRBV5-5, the J gene TRBJ2-2; D call uncertain. CDR3 length: 14 amino acids. CDR1 and CDR2 (germline): SGHKS, YYEKEE (reference sequence). V lost 0 bases, J lost 4 bases, and 7 bases lay in between.

This clonotype was found a few times. The CDR3 here is CSALGATNEKLFF. DNA of the CDR3: TGCAGTGCTCTGGGTGCAACTAATGAAAAACTGTTTTTT. The chain combines TRBV20-1 with TRBJ1-4; D is unclear. Trimming pared 5 bases from V and 0 bases from J, leaving 7 bases between. This CDR3 spans 13 amino acids. Germline V gene lookup returns CDR1 DFQATT and CDR2 SNEGSKA (reference sequence).

In DNA form, the CDR3 reads TGTGCCAGTATGGGCGACGGCGCTTATGAGCAGTTCTTC. It is translated as CASMGDGAYEQFF. This chain joins TRBV19 and TRBJ2-1, with D unclear. The CDR3 runs 13 residues. Trimming pared 7 bases from V and 8 bases from J, leaving 15 bases between. The germline V gene has CDR1 LNHDA and CDR2 SQIVND (reference sequence).

This clonotype was counted between two and nine times. V usage is TRBV7-3 and J usage is TRBJ2-1; D might be TRBD1 (5 bases). V was pared by 1 base and J by 4 bases, with 11 bases between. Per the germline V gene, CDR1 is SGHTA and CDR2 is FQGTGA. The CDR3 is 15 residues long. In nucleotides, the CDR3 is TGTGCCAGCAGCTTAAGGCTGACAGATTACAATGAGCAGTTCTTC. Translating it yields CASSLRLTDYNEQFF. The full variable domain, its missing parts supplied by reference TRBV7-3 and TRBJ2-1, is GAGVSQTPSNKVTEKGKYVELRCDPISGHTALYWYRQSLGQGPEFLIYFQGTGAADDSGLPNDRFFAVRPEGSVSTLKIQRTERGDSAVYLCASSLRLTDYNEQFFGPGTRLTVL.

The V call is TRBV19, the J call TRBJ2-7, with 7 bases fitting TRBD1. Germline V gene lookup returns CDR1 LNHDA and CDR2 SQIVND (reference sequence). J lost 5 bases, V lost 6 bases, and 4 bases had no gene match. CDR3 size: 12 residues. CDR3 DNA sequence: TGTGCCAGTAGGGGACAGATCGACGAGCAGTACTTC. It is translated as CASRGQIDEQYF. Full variable domain (outside the CDR3, taken from reference TRBV19 and TRBJ2-7): DGGITQSPKYLFRKEGQNVTLSCEQNLNHDAMYWYRQDPGQGLRLIYYSQIVNDFQKGDIAEGYSVSREKKESFPLTVTSAQKNPTAFYLCASRGQIDEQYFGPGTRLTVT.

This clonotype showed up just a few times. CDR3 DNA: TGTGCCAGCAGCCCGACAGTTAATGAAAAACTGTTTTTT. Translating gives CASSPTVNEKLFF. The chain employs TRBV6-5 and TRBJ1-4; tentatively, D is TRBD1 (5 bases). CDR1 is MNHEY, CDR2 SVGAGI, per germline. The CDR3 is 13 residues long. Deletions cut 6 bases from V and 4 bases from J, with 9 bases between.

This clonotype was counted once. The gene calls are TRBV5-1 and TRBJ1-1, with D possibly matching TRBD1 (5 bases). The CDR3 consists of 15 residues. Germline loops: CDR1 SGHRS, CDR2 YFSETQ. The V end was cut by 4 bases, the J end by 2 bases, with 15 bases between. The CDR3 DNA follows: TGCGCCAGCAGCGGCAGTCCAGGGAATAACACTGAAGCTTTCTTT. Its protein product is CASSGSPGNNTEAFF. The full variable domain, in which reference TRBV5-1 and TRBJ1-1 provide the parts outside the CDR3, is KAGVTQTPRYLIKTRGQQVTLSCSPISGHRSVSWYQQTPGQGLQFLFEYFSETQRNKGNFPGRFSGRQFSNSRSEMNVSTLELGDSALYLCASSGSPGNNTEAFFGQGTRLTVV.

This chain connects TRBV10-3 to TRBJ1-2; 8 bases fit TRBD1. Germline V gene lookup returns CDR1 ENHRY and CDR2 SYGVKD. CDR3 length equals 13 residues. V shed 7 bases, J shed 3 bases, and the junction held 4 bases outside the gene matches. The CDR3 region is CAITQGADYGYTF. The CDR3 DNA reads as TGTGCCATCACCCAGGGGGCGGACTATGGCTACACCTTC.

This chain connects TRBV5-1 to TRBJ2-5; D could derive from TRBD1 or TRBD2 (10 bases each). The J call may be incorrect, as the DNA end agrees better with TRBJ2-7. This CDR3 has 16 residues. Germline V gene data show CDR1 as SGHRS and CDR2 as YFSETQ. The CDR3 DNA is TGCGCCAGCAGCTCGGGACAGGGGACTAGCGCCCTCGAGCAGTACTTC. It translates to CASSSGQGTSALEQYF.

The V call is TRBV2, the J call TRBJ1-2; 9 bases are shared with TRBD1. Germline V CDR1 and CDR2: SNHLY, FYNNEI. This CDR3 has 12 amino acids. J was trimmed by 8 bases and V by 5 bases; bases with no gene match: 3. The DNA of the CDR3 is TGTGCCAGCAGTACAGGGGGCGTGGGCTACACCTTC. This encodes CASSTGGVGYTF.